These 24 T cell receptor beta chains share one sample of origin, sequenced in a study of T cell changes during pregnancy in multiple sclerosis. Assay: immunoSEQ multiplex PCR; the TCRdb copy retains only in-frame clones and omits some. The sample holds about 120,000 clones, about 93% seen once. The sequencing used peripheral blood, collected before pregnancy. All receptors derive from a female donor with multiple sclerosis, enrolled in a pregnancy study.

This chain joins TRBV10-3 and TRBJ2-3; D is undetermined. The V end was cut by 2 bases, the J end by 0 bases, with 12 bases between. The CDR3 spans 16 residues. Germline V gene lookup returns CDR1 ENHRY and CDR2 SYGVKD. The CDR3 bases are TGTGCCATCAGTGAGACCGGTCAAACTAGCACAGATACGCAGTATTTT. Translated: CAISETGQTSTDTQYF.

This clone appeared once. J is TRBJ2-7 and V is TRBV19; 8 bases map to TRBD1. From germline, CDR1 is LNHDA and CDR2 SQIVND (reference sequence). Losses at the gene ends were 6 bases for V and 5 bases for J; bases not matched to a gene: 21. CDR3 length equals 18 residues. CDR3 in amino acids: CASSPRRQGLFEVHEQYF. As DNA, the CDR3 is TGTGCCAGTAGCCCGCGAAGACAGGGGTTATTCGAGGTCCACGAGCAGTACTTC.

There are a few counts of this clone. This rearrangement joins TRBV7-9 to TRBJ1-5, with 7 positions matching TRBD1. This CDR3 contains 14 residues. J was trimmed by 2 bases and V by 2 bases; bases with no gene match: 0. From germline, CDR1 is SEHNR and CDR2 FQNEAQ (reference sequence). CDR3 loop: CASSLTGGNQPQHF. As DNA, the CDR3 is TGTGCCAGCAGCTTAACAGGGGGCAATCAGCCCCAGCATTTT.

The V and J genes are TRBV30 and TRBJ2-1; D call uncertain. The CDR3 contains 13 residues. The V end was cut by 1 base, the J end by 3 bases, with 7 bases between. CDR1 and CDR2 from the germline V gene are GTSNPN and SVGIG (reference sequence). The CDR3 DNA is TGTGCCTGGAGTGAAAGCAACTACAATGAGCAGTTCTTC. Translation: CAWSESNYNEQFF.

The chain is built from TRBV15 and TRBJ1-1; 7 bases line up with TRBD1. Germline trimming cut 5 bases from V and 4 bases from J; bases unmatched to any gene: 4. CDR1 is LNHNV, CDR2 YYDKDF, per germline (reference sequence). The CDR3 consists of 13 residues. CDR3: CATSDDRVTEAFF. Here the CDR3 DNA reads TGTGCCACCAGCGATGACAGGGTCACTGAAGCTTTCTTT.

The CDR3 coding sequence is TGCGCCAGCAGCTTGATAGGGGCGGGAGGTCTCGAGCAGTACTTC. This encodes CASSLIGAGGLEQYF. The chain is built from TRBV5-1 and TRBJ2-7; TRBD2 agrees at 8 bases. This CDR3 has 15 amino acids. Germline CDR1 SGHRS, CDR2 YFSETQ. Trimming removed 1 base from V and 6 bases from J; junction bases left unmatched: 9.

CDR3 coding DNA: TGTGCCAGCAGCGTAGATCCTAGCGGGAGACGGAGCACAGATACGCAGTATTTT. Translating gives CASSVDPSGRRSTDTQYF. The chain employs TRBV9 and TRBJ2-3; 10 nucleotides line up with TRBD2. The V segment lost 0 bases and the J segment 0 bases; nucleotides outside the gene matches: 7. The CDR3 is 18 amino acids. CDR1 is SGDLS, CDR2 YYNGEE, per germline.

The V and J genes are TRBV23-1 and TRBJ1-6; maybe TRBD1 (5 bases). TRBV23-1 has ORF status, its function being uncertain. This CDR3 has 17 residues. Between the trimmed V and J ends, which lost 3 bases and 5 bases, there was a span of 17 bases. The CDR3 loop is CASSHPTDLRNNSPLHF. CDR3 sequence (DNA): TGCGCCAGCAGTCACCCGACAGACTTAAGGAATAATTCACCCCTCCACTTT.

The J gene is TRBJ1-3, the V gene TRBV6-5; maybe TRBD1 (5 bases). V shed 6 bases and J shed 4 bases, with 13 bases lying between them. Germline V gene sequence: CDR1 MNHEY, CDR2 SVGAGI. The CDR3 sequence is 14 residues long. This CDR3 reads CASSPQGLGNTIYF. CDR3 sequence (DNA): TGTGCCAGCAGCCCGCAGGGATTAGGAAACACCATATATTTT.

V is TRBV5-1 and J is TRBJ2-5; tentative D call: TRBD2 (6 bases). The CDR3 totals 15 residues. Germline V gene data show CDR1 as SGHRS and CDR2 as YFSETQ. Trimming left V 4 bases short and J 2 bases short, with 15 bases between. CDR3 bases: TGCGCCAGCAGCCCCCCGGGAGTGGGGCAAGAGACCCAGTACTTC. Residues: CASSPPGVGQETQYF.

The V call is TRBV10-3, the J call TRBJ2-5; 7 bases align to TRBD2. In germline, CDR1 is ENHRY, CDR2 SYGVKD. The CDR3 length is 16 residues. Trimming took 8 bases from V and 3 from J; bases not matched to a gene: 15. CDR3 sequence reads: CAISPSYGGLEETQYF. The CDR3 DNA sequence: TGTGCCATCTCCCCCTCATACGGGGGGTTGGAAGAGACCCAGTACTTC.

This chain links TRBV28 with TRBJ1-1; tentatively, D is TRBD1 (6 bases). There are 12 residues in the CDR3. V gave up 3 bases and J gave up 8 bases, with 10 bases separating them. The germline V gene encodes CDR1 MDHEN and CDR2 SYDVKM. The DNA of the CDR3 is TGTGCCAGCAGTTTCGACAGGCTAGAAGCTTTCTTT. It yields the protein CASSFDRLEAFF. Together with reference TRBV28 and TRBJ1-1, the CDR3 gives the full variable domain: DVKVTQSSRYLVKRTGEKVFLECVQDMDHENMFWYRQDPGLGLRLIYFSYDVKMKEKGDIPEGYSVSREKKERFSLILESASTNQTSMYLCASSFDRLEAFFGQGTRLTVV.

The chain has TRBV2 and TRBJ1-1, with 8 bases identical to TRBD1. Germline CDR1 SNHLY, CDR2 FYNNEI. The CDR3 is made up of 15 amino acids. The ends lost 8 bases at V and 4 bases at J; junction bases unmatched: 12. CDR3 nucleotides: TGTGCCAGCCGTATCGGGACAGGAGTTGGCACTGAAGCTTTCTTT. This codes for CASRIGTGVGTEAFF. Full variable domain (rest looked up from reference TRBV2 and TRBJ1-1): EPEVTQTPSHQVTQMGQEVILRCVPISNHLYFYWYRQILGQKVEFLVSFYNNEISEKSEIFDDQFSVERPDGSNFTLKIRSTKLEDSAMYFCASRIGTGVGTEAFFGQGTRLTVV.

On this clone itself: Other DNA sequences in the same sample also yield this CDR3. The chain has TRBV2 and TRBJ1-1; D remains ambiguous. Between the trimmed V and J ends, which lost 1 base and 0 bases, there was a span of 6 bases. Germline values: CDR1 SNHLY, CDR2 FYNNEI. This CDR3 contains 14 residues. CDR3 nucleotide sequence: TGTGCCAGCAGTGAAGGGCAAATGAACACTGAAGCTTTCTTT. It codes for CASSEGQMNTEAFF.

The chain links TRBV7-6 to TRBJ2-7, with a tentative D call TRBD1 (5 bases). Germline V gives CDR1 SGHVS, CDR2 FNYEAQ. The CDR3 spans 14 residues. Trimming left V 1 base short and J 6 bases short, with 13 bases between. The CDR3 region is CASSLVQATGEQYF. CDR3 nucleotide sequence: TGTGCCAGCAGCTTAGTACAGGCCACCGGCGAGCAGTACTTC.

The chain joins TRBV27 to TRBJ2-7; 10 nucleotides align to TRBD1. The germline CDR1 and CDR2 sequences are MNHEY and SMNVEV (reference sequence). There are 15 residues in the CDR3. J lost 5 bases, V lost 5 bases, and 9 bases had no gene match. The chain's CDR3 is CASSPTGTGVDEQYF. In DNA, the CDR3 is TGTGCCAGCAGTCCCACCGGGACAGGGGTCGACGAGCAGTACTTC.

A single count supports this clone. This sequence joins TRBV5-6 and TRBJ2-1, with 7 bases lining up with TRBD2. The CDR3 has 14 amino acids. J was trimmed by 4 bases and V by 6 bases; bases with no gene match: 7. Germline CDR1 and CDR2: SGHDT and YYEEEE. The CDR3 DNA sequence: TGTGCCAGCACACCCTGGGGGGGTTACAATGAGCAGTTCTTC. This sequence encodes CASTPWGGYNEQFF.

The chain carries TRBV6-6 and TRBJ1-2, with D perhaps TRBD1 (6 bases). Germline lookup yields CDR1 MNHNY and CDR2 SVGAGI (reference sequence). Trimming removed 10 bases from V and 4 bases from J, with 13 bases in between. This CDR3 is built from 12 residues. The CDR3 region is CATTDSSYGYTF. Here the CDR3 DNA reads TGTGCCACTACGGACAGCAGCTATGGCTACACCTTC.

This clone has only a few counts. V usage is TRBV27 and J usage is TRBJ2-2; TRBD1 is a possible D gene (5 bases). Germline V gene lookup returns CDR1 MNHEY and CDR2 SMNVEV (reference sequence). The length of the CDR3 is 14 residues. The V end lost 3 bases, the J end lost 3 bases, and 8 bases lay between the germline ends. The CDR3 sequence: CASSLGRDTGELFF. DNA for the CDR3: TGTGCCAGCAGTTTGGGCAGGGACACCGGGGAGCTGTTTTTT.

This chain connects TRBV10-3 to TRBJ2-2; 7 nucleotides agree with TRBD2. Trimming took 4 bases from V and 0 from J; bases not matched to a gene: 11. The CDR3 is made up of 18 amino acids. CDR1 is ENHRY, CDR2 SYGVKD, per germline. CDR3 sequence (DNA): TGTGCCATCAGTGTTCTAGCGGTACAATCCCCGAACACCGGGGAGCTGTTTTTT. Translation: CAISVLAVQSPNTGELFF.

This chain links TRBV28 with TRBJ1-5; perhaps TRBD1 as D (5 bases). The CDR3 consists of 13 residues. Germline CDR1 and CDR2: MDHEN and SYDVKM. Here the CDR3 reads CATGRASNQPQHF. The CDR3 nucleotides are TGTGCAACAGGCAGGGCTAGCAATCAGCCCCAGCATTTT.

The V gene is TRBV5-6, the J gene TRBJ1-1; D remains ambiguous. V shed 0 bases and J shed 0 bases, with 3 bases lying between them. The CDR3 is 13 residues long. From germline, CDR1 is SGHDT and CDR2 YYEEEE. CDR3 coding DNA: TGTGCCAGCAGCTTGGTAGTGAACACTGAAGCTTTCTTT. It encodes CASSLVVNTEAFF.

The genes are TRBV5-1 and TRBJ2-4; the match to TRBD2 covers 13 bases. J lost 1 base, V lost 4 bases, and 2 bases had no gene match. This CDR3 is 16 amino acids long. From germline, CDR1 is SGHRS and CDR2 YFSETQ. CDR3 amino acids: CASSVTSGGAKNIQYF. The CDR3 nucleotides read TGCGCCAGCAGCGTGACTAGCGGGGGGGCCAAAAACATTCAGTACTTC. Full variable domain (rest looked up from reference TRBV5-1 and TRBJ2-4): KAGVTQTPRYLIKTRGQQVTLSCSPISGHRSVSWYQQTPGQGLQFLFEYFSETQRNKGNFPGRFSGRQFSNSRSEMNVSTLELGDSALYLCASSVTSGGAKNIQYFGAGTRLSVL.

The V and J genes are TRBV4-1 and TRBJ1-3; 7 bases agree with TRBD1. The V gene end was trimmed by 3 bases and the J gene end by 0 bases; junction bases not matched to a gene: 8. Germline V gene lookup returns CDR1 MGHRA and CDR2 YSYEKL. CDR3 size: 17 residues. For the CDR3, the DNA is TGCGCCAGCAGCCACCCCGGACAGGAGCTCTCTGGAAACACCATATATTTT. It encodes CASSHPGQELSGNTIYF.